This T cell receptor (beta chain) derives from a study of cytomegalovirus exposure and HLA in healthy donors. Points from the study as a whole: A later analysis showed that HLA-associated TCR beta chains had undergone more clonal expansion than equally common others.

Note on this clone: Its cognate antigen is unknown.

The PCR was carried out with 60 Vbeta primers and 13 Jbeta primers. Repertoires were generated with immunoSEQ multiplex PCR, while TCRdb's copy carries only in-frame clones and drops some. This sample carries approximately 130,000 clones, around 80% of them seen once, and the ten largest clones take around 1.8%. Deletions cut 3 bases from V and 5 bases from J, with 8 bases between. Germline lookup yields CDR1 SGHTA and CDR2 FQGTGA. This CDR3 is 13 amino acids long. The V and J genes are TRBV7-3 and TRBJ2-1; perhaps TRBD2 as D (6 bases). The sequencing sample was made of PBMCs. The receptor was derived from a woman aged 45-60 years in good health and CMV-seronegative. The CDR3 sequence is CASSLAGNNEQFF. CDR3 sequence (DNA): TGTGCCAGCAGCTTGGCGGGAAACAATGAGCAGTTCTTC.